This T cell receptor beta chain was captured by sequencing in a study of blood T cell repertoires in COVID-19. Study-level background: Whether acute or convalescent, the COVID-19 samples came from the United States, Italy and Spain.

The CDR3 spans 17 residues. The V gene end was trimmed by 5 bases and the J gene end by 4 bases; junction bases not matched to a gene: 9. Looked up from germline, CDR1 is MDHEN and CDR2 is SYDVKM. The method was immunoSEQ multiplex PCR; TCRdb's version includes in-frame clones alone and lacks a portion of them. The sample holds approximately 300,000 clones, 80% to 95% seen once. The V call is TRBV28, the J call TRBJ2-2; 11 bases agree with TRBD2. This clonotype was obtained from a woman younger than 45 with COVID-19, enrolled during active disease. Sequencing was done on a sample of peripheral blood. CDR3 sequence: CASSTAFGTSGTGELFF. The CDR3 DNA sequence: TGTGCCAGCAGTACAGCCTTTGGGACTAGCGGCACCGGGGAGCTGTTTTTT. The whole variable domain, remainder taken from reference TRBV28 and TRBJ2-2, is DVKVTQSSRYLVKRTGEKVFLECVQDMDHENMFWYRQDPGLGLRLIYFSYDVKMKEKGDIPEGYSVSREKKERFSLILESASTNQTSMYLCASSTAFGTSGTGELFFGEGSRLTVL.